This TCR beta chain derives from a study of cytomegalovirus exposure and HLA in healthy donors. Study-wide context: Most genotyped donors, 81% of more than 300, had Caucasian-associated genetic ancestry. Overall study results and limits: Listed as cytomegalovirus-associated were over 150 TCR beta chains. Presence/absence analyses supposed approximately even sequencing depth among donors. As was reported, the classifier diagnosed cytomegalovirus status with high specificity and sensitivity.

As to this clone: Its antigen is unidentified.

A multiplex PCR was run with 60 Vbeta primers and 13 Jbeta primers. Sequenced by immunoSEQ multiplex PCR; TCRdb stores in-frame clones only, minus some. Among about 130,000 clones, about 80% were seen once, and the ten largest hold 6.5%. J was trimmed by 6 bases and V by 2 bases; bases with no gene match: 0. The CDR3 is 13 residues long. Germline V gene sequence: CDR1 WNHNN, CDR2 SYGVQD (reference sequence). The chain couples TRBV10-1 to TRBJ2-1; 8 positions match TRBD1. The sample was PBMCs. This receptor was identified in a man aged 40-55 years in good health and CMV-seropositive. CDR3 loop: CASSEDRGNEQFF. In DNA, the CDR3 is TGCGCCAGCAGTGAGGACAGGGGCAATGAGCAGTTCTTC.